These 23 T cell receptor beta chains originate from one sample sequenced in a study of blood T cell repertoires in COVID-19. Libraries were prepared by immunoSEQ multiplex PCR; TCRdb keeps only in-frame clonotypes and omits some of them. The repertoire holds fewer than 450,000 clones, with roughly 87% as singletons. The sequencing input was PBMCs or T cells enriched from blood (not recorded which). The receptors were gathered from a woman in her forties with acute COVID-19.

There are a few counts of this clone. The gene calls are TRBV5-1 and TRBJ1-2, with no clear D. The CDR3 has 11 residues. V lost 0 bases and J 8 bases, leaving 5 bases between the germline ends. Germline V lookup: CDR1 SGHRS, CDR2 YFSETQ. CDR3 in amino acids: CASSLDRGYTF. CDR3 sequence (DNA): TGCGCCAGCAGCTTGGACCGGGGCTACACCTTC.

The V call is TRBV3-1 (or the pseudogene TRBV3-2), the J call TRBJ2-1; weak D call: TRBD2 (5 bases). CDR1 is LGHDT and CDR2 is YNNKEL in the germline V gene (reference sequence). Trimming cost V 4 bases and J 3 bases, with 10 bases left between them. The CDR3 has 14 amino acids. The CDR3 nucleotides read TGTGCCAGCAGCCCCGGGGTCCTCTACAATGAGCAGTTCTTC. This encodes CASSPGVLYNEQFF.

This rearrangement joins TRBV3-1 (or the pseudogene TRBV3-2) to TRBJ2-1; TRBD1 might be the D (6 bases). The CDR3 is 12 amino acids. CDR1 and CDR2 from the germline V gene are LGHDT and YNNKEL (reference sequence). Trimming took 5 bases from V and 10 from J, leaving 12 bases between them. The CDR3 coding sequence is TGTGCCAGCAGCTTGAGGGGGTACGAGCAGTTCTTC. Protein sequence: CASSLRGYEQFF.

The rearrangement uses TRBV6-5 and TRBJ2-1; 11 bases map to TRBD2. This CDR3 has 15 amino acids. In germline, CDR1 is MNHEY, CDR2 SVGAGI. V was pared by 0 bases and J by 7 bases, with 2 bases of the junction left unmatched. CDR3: CASSYSLAGGNEQFF. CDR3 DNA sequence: TGTGCCAGCAGTTACTCTCTAGCGGGGGGTAATGAGCAGTTCTTC.

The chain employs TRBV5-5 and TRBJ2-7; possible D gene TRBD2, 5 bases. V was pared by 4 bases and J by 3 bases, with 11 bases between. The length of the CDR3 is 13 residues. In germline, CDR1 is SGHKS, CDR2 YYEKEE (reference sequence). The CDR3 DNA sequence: TGTGCCAGCAGCCTCGGGATCCTCTACGAGCAGTACTTC. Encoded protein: CASSLGILYEQYF.

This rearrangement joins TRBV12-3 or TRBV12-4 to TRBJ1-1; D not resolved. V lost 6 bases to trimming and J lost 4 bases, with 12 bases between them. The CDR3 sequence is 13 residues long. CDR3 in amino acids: CASSLGRVTEAFF. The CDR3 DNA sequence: TGTGCCAGCAGCCTAGGGAGGGTCACTGAAGCTTTCTTT.

The CDR3 DNA reads TGTGCCAGCAGCTTAGAGACAGGGCCCTACGAGCAGTACTTC. Its translation is CASSLETGPYEQYF. The rearrangement uses TRBV11-2 and TRBJ2-7, with 7 bases identical to TRBD1. The trim removed 0 bases at V and 2 bases at J, leaving 1 base unmatched. CDR1 is SGHAT, CDR2 FQNNGV, per germline. The CDR3 is 14 amino acids.

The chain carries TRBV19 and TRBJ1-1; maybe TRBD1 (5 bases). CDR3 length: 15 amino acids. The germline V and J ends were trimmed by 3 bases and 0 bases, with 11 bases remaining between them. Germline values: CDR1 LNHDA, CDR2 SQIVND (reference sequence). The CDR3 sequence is CASSMAGPMNTEAFF. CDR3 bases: TGTGCCAGTAGTATGGCGGGGCCCATGAACACTGAAGCTTTCTTT.

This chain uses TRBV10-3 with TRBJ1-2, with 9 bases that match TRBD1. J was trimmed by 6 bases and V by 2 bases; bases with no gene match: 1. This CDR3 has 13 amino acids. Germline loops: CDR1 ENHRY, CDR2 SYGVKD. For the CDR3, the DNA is TGTGCCATCAGTGAGGGACAGGGGCATGGCTACACCTTC. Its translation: CAISEGQGHGYTF.

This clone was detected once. The CDR3 coding sequence is TGTGCCAGCAGTGCACTGCAGGGAGAGCAGTACTTC. It translates to CASSALQGEQYF. The J gene is TRBJ2-7, the V gene TRBV2; tentatively, D is TRBD1 (5 bases). Germline CDR1 and CDR2: SNHLY and FYNNEI. The CDR3 is made up of 12 amino acids. Deletions cut 4 bases from V and 7 bases from J, with 11 bases between.

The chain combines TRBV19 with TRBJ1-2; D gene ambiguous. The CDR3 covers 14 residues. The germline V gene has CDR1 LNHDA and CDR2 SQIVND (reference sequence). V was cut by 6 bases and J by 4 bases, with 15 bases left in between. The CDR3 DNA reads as TGTGCCAGTAGGAGGGAGGACGGCGGCTATGGCTACACCTTC. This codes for CASRREDGGYGYTF.

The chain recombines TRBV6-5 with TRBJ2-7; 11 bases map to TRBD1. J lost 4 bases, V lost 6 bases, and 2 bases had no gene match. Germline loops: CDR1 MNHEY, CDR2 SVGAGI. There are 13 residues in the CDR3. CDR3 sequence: CASRRDRGYEQYF. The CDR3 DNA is TGTGCCAGCAGACGGGACAGGGGGTACGAGCAGTACTTC.

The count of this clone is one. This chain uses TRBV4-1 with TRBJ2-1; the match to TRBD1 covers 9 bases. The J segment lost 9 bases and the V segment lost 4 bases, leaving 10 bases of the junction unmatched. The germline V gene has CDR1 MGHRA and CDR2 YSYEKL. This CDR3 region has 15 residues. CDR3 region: CASSPYGTGPFEQFF. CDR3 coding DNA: TGCGCCAGCAGCCCCTACGGGACAGGGCCTTTTGAGCAGTTCTTC.

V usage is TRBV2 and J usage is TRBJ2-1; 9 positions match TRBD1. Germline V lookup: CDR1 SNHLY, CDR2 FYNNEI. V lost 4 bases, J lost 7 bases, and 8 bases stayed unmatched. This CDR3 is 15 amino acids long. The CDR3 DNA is TGTGCCAGCAGTGTAACCGGACAGGGGAGAAATGAGCAGTTCTTC. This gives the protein CASSVTGQGRNEQFF.

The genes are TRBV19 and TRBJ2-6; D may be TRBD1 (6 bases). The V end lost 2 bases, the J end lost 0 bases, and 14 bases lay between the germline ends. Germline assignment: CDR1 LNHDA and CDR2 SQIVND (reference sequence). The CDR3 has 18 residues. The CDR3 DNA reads TGTGCCAGTAGTATAATTGGGCAGGGGCTCTCTGGGGCCAACGTCCTGACTTTC. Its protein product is CASSIIGQGLSGANVLTF. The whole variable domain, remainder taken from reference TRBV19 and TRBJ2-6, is DGGITQSPKYLFRKEGQNVTLSCEQNLNHDAMYWYRQDPGQGLRLIYYSQIVNDFQKGDIAEGYSVSREKKESFPLTVTSAQKNPTAFYLCASSIIGQGLSGANVLTFGAGSRLTVL.

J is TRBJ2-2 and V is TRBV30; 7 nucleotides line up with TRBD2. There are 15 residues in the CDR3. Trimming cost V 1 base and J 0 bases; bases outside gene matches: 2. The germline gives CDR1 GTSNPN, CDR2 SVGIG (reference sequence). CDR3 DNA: TGTGCCTGGAGTGGTGCGGGGGCGAACACCGGGGAGCTGTTTTTT. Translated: CAWSGAGANTGELFF.

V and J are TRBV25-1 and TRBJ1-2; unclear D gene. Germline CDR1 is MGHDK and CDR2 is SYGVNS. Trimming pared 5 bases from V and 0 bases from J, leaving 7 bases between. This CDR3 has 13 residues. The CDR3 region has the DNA TGTGCCAGCAGTTACGCAGCTAACTATGGCTACACCTTC. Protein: CASSYAANYGYTF.

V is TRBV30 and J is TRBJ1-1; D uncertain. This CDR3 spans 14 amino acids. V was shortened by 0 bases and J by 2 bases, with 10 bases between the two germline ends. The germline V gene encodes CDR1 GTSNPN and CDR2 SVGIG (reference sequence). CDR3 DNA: TGTGCCTGGAGTGTGATTCAGTTCAACACTGAAGCTTTCTTT. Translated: CAWSVIQFNTEAFF.

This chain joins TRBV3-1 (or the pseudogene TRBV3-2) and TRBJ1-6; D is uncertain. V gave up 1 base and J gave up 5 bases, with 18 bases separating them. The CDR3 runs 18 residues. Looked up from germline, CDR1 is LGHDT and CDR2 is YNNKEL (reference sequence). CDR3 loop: CASSQGLGASSHNSPLHF. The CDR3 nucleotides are TGTGCCAGCAGCCAAGGATTGGGAGCAAGCTCGCATAATTCACCCCTCCACTTT.

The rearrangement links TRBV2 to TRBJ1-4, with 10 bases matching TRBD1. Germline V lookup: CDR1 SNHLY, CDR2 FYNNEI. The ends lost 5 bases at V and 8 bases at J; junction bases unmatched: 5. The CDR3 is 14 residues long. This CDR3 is CASSLRDRGEKLFF. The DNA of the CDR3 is TGTGCCAGCAGTCTTCGGGACAGGGGAGAAAAACTGTTTTTT.

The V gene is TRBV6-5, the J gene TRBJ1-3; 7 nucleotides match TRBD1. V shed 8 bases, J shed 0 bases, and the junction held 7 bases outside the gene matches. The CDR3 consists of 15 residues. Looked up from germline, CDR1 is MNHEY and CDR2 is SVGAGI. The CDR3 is CASRDSFLSGNTIYF. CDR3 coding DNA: TGTGCCAGCCGGGACAGTTTTCTCTCTGGAAACACCATATATTTT.

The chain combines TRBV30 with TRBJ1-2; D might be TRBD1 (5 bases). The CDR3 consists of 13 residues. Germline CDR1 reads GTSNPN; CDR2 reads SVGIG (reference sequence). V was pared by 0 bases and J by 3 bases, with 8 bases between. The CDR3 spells CAWSVGDYYGYTF. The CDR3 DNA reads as TGTGCCTGGAGTGTGGGGGACTACTATGGCTACACCTTC. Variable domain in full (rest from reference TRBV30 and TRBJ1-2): SQTIHQWPATLVQPVGSPLSLECTVEGTSNPNLYWYRQAAGRGLQLLFYSVGIGQISSEVPQNLSASRPQDRQFILSSKKLLLSDSGFYLCAWSVGDYYGYTFGSGTRLTVV.

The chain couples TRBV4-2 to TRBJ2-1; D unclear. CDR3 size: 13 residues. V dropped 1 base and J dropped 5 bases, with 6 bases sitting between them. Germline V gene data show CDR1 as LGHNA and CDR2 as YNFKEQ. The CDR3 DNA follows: TGTGCCAGCAGCCAAGGGGCGAACAATGAGCAGTTCTTC. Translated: CASSQGANNEQFF.